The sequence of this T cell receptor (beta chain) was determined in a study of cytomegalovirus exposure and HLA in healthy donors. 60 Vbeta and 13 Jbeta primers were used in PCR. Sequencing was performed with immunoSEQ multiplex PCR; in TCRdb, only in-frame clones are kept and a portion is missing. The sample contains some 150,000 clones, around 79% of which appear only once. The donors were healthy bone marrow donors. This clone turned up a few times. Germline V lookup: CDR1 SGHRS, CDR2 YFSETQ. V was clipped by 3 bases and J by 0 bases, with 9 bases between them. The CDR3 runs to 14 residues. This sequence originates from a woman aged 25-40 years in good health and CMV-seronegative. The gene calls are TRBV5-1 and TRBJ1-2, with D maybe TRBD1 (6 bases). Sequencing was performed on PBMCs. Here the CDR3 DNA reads TGCGCCAGCAGCTACGGACAGACTAACTATGGCTACACCTTC. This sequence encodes CASSYGQTNYGYTF.